The 22 T cell receptor beta chains below come from one sample, sequenced in a study of spatial heterogeneity in lung cancer. Regarding the study as a whole: Within tumors, counts of expanded alpha and beta TCRs tracked tumor mutation counts.

The time point is: sample taken at primary tumor resection. TCRdb fed the 5' RACE reads into MiXCR, producing one record per CDR3 protein. The sample has about 13,000 distinct CDR3 sequences, more than 5.5% seen once. The antigens these receptors bind are not known. Material: lung tumor tissue, obtained at surgery. These TCRs come from a female donor with early-stage non-small cell lung cancer.

This clonotype occurred many times. The CDR3 bases are TGTGCCAGCAGGCACCAGGGAGGCGGTGAGACCCAGTACTTC. This encodes CASRHQGGGETQYF. The V gene is TRBV6-6, the J gene TRBJ2-5; D might be TRBD2 (6 bases). The CDR3 has 14 residues. Germline V lookup: CDR1 MNHNY, CDR2 SVGAGI (reference sequence). V lost 6 bases and J lost 5, with 16 bases in between.

This clonotype was seen many times. The genes are TRBV5-1 and TRBJ2-1, with D perhaps matching TRBD2 (6 bases). V lost 5 bases to trimming and J lost 0 bases, with 9 bases between them. The germline CDR1 and CDR2 sequences are SGHRS and YFSETQ. This CDR3 spans 14 amino acids. DNA for the CDR3: TGCGCCAGCAGATGGGGGGACTCCTACAATGAGCAGTTCTTC. Residues: CASRWGDSYNEQFF.

This clonotype was recorded a few times. The chain has TRBV4-3 and TRBJ2-7; D is undetermined. Looked up from germline, CDR1 is LGHNA and CDR2 is YSLEER. V was clipped by 0 bases and J by 6 bases, with 9 bases between them. The CDR3 runs 13 residues. Written as DNA, the CDR3 is TGCGCCAGCAGCCAAGATCGGGTGCTCGAGCAGTACTTC. It yields the protein CASSQDRVLEQYF.

The J gene is TRBJ1-2, the V gene TRBV30; a weak D match, TRBD1 (5 bases). Trimming removed 1 base at V and 6 bases at J, with 15 bases between. From germline, CDR1 is GTSNPN and CDR2 SVGIG (reference sequence). The CDR3 consists of 14 residues. CDR3 protein: CAWSGAALGDGYTF. The CDR3 coding sequence is TGTGCCTGGAGTGGGGCAGCTCTAGGGGATGGCTACACCTTC. Full variable domain (remainder filled in from reference TRBV30 and TRBJ1-2): SQTIHQWPATLVQPVGSPLSLECTVEGTSNPNLYWYRQAAGRGLQLLFYSVGIGQISSEVPQNLSASRPQDRQFILSSKKLLLSDSGFYLCAWSGAALGDGYTFGSGTRLTVV.

In its sample, this clonotype is medium-sized. The chain joins TRBV7-3 to TRBJ2-2, with D tentatively TRBD1 (6 bases). V lost 3 bases, J lost 4 bases, and 12 bases lay in between. Germline loops: CDR1 SGHTA, CDR2 FQGTGA. The CDR3 has 15 residues. The DNA for the CDR3 is TGTGCCAGCAGCTTGACAGGACAGCCCACCGGGGAGCTGTTTTTT. Encoded protein: CASSLTGQPTGELFF.

This clonotype qualifies as medium-sized (0.01 to 0.1%). The gene calls are TRBV28 and TRBJ2-4; the D call may be TRBD1 or TRBD2 (6 bases each). The germline CDR1 and CDR2 sequences are MDHEN and SYDVKM. CDR3 length: 15 amino acids. V was trimmed by 6 bases and J by 5 bases, leaving 17 bases between them. CDR3: CASRSHREVQNIQYF. The CDR3 DNA follows: TGTGCCAGCAGGTCACACAGGGAGGTGCAAAACATTCAGTACTTC.

This clonotype was seen ten or more times. The gene calls are TRBV7-9 and TRBJ1-6; D gene unclear. The CDR3 is made up of 14 amino acids. Germline V gene lookup returns CDR1 SEHNR and CDR2 FQNEAQ (reference sequence). V gave up 5 bases and J gave up 9 bases, with 14 bases separating them. The CDR3 loop is CASSSDVPSSPLHF. The CDR3 DNA sequence: TGTGCCAGCAGCAGTGATGTCCCAAGTTCACCCCTCCACTTT. Full variable domain (outside the CDR3, taken from reference TRBV7-9 and TRBJ1-6): DTGVSQNPRHKITKRGQNVTFRCDPISEHNRLYWYRQTLGQGPEFLTYFQNEAQLEKSRLLSDRFSAERPKGSFSTLEIQRTEQGDSAMYLCASSSDVPSSPLHFGNGTRLTVT.

This clonotype was seen only a few times. The rearrangement joins TRBV7-3 to TRBJ1-1, with unresolved D. Germline CDR1 SGHTA, CDR2 FQGTGA. Trimming shortened V by 5 bases and J by 1 base, and 11 bases separated the two germline ends. This CDR3 is 14 amino acids long. The chain's CDR3 is CASSLHGQNTEAFF. In DNA form, the CDR3 reads TGTGCCAGCAGCCTACATGGGCAGAACACTGAAGCTTTCTTT.

This clonotype was seen ten or more times. The CDR3 DNA follows: TGTGCCAGCAGCACTAGCGGGGGGGCAAATACGCAGTATTTT. Translation: CASSTSGGANTQYF. The chain carries TRBV7-3 and TRBJ2-3, with 13 bases lining up with TRBD2. This CDR3 contains 14 residues. From germline, CDR1 is SGHTA and CDR2 FQGTGA. Trimming took 5 bases from V and 7 from J; bases not matched to a gene: 3. The full variable domain, in which reference TRBV7-3 and TRBJ2-3 provide the parts outside the CDR3, is GAGVSQTPSNKVTEKGKYVELRCDPISGHTALYWYRQSLGQGPEFLIYFQGTGAADDSGLPNDRFFAVRPEGSVSTLKIQRTERGDSAVYLCASSTSGGANTQYFGPGTRLTVL.

This clonotype was counted at least ten times. The chain is built from TRBV12-3 or TRBV12-4 and TRBJ2-3; the D gene is possibly TRBD2 (6 bases). The V end lost 5 bases, the J end lost 5 bases, and 17 bases lay between the germline ends. The CDR3 is 15 residues long. CDR3 protein: CASSPRLDTVDTQYF. CDR3 nucleotides: TGTGCCAGCAGTCCGCGACTAGACACGGTAGATACGCAGTATTTT.

The V call is TRBV30, the J call TRBJ1-2; D is ambiguous. The CDR3 is 13 amino acids. Between the trimmed V and J ends, which lost 7 bases and 2 bases, there was a span of 14 bases. Germline V gene data show CDR1 as GTSNPN and CDR2 as SVGIG (reference sequence). The CDR3 loop reads CASLSRWNYGYTF. The CDR3 nucleotides are TGTGCCTCCCTCAGCCGCTGGAACTATGGCTACACCTTC.

This clonotype was detected ten times or more. The rearrangement uses TRBV7-9 and TRBJ2-3, with TRBD2 matching over 7 bases. The trim removed 4 bases at V and 1 base at J, leaving 8 bases unmatched. From germline, CDR1 is SEHNR and CDR2 FQNEAQ (reference sequence). The CDR3 runs to 16 residues. In DNA form, the CDR3 reads TGTGCCAGCAGCTCCTATGGGACTACGGGCACAGATACGCAGTATTTT. Amino acid sequence: CASSSYGTTGTDTQYF.

This clonotype has ten or more counts. V usage is TRBV11-2 and J usage is TRBJ2-3; D unclear. V was shortened by 4 bases and J by 9 bases, with 23 bases between the two germline ends. This CDR3 comprises 16 residues. Germline V gene lookup returns CDR1 SGHAT and CDR2 FQNNGV. The CDR3 here is CASSSPAYTGAKTQYF. The CDR3, as DNA: TGTGCCAGCAGCTCGCCTGCTTATACGGGCGCTAAGACGCAGTATTTT.

This clonotype was counted many times. The CDR3 is CSVKAGPGSYNEQFF. Here the CDR3 DNA reads TGCAGCGTAAAGGCGGGCCCAGGCTCTTACAATGAGCAGTTCTTC. The chain links TRBV29-1 to TRBJ2-1; D possibly corresponds to TRBD2 (5 bases). Looked up from germline, CDR1 is SQVTM and CDR2 is ANQGSEA. The CDR3 totals 15 residues. Deletions cut 6 bases from V and 4 bases from J, with 19 bases between.

This clonotype was counted at least ten times. The V call is TRBV12-3 or TRBV12-4, the J call TRBJ2-3; D may be TRBD1 (6 bases). This CDR3 region has 13 residues. The germline V and J ends were trimmed by 3 bases and 5 bases, with 9 bases remaining between them. CDR3 sequence reads: CASSFGGLDTQYF. The CDR3 nucleotides read TGTGCCAGCAGTTTTGGGGGCCTAGATACGCAGTATTTT.

This clonotype is labeled medium-sized. An end of the junction does not agree with germline; a read error may underlie this. The V gene is TRBV5-5, the J gene TRBJ1-2, with D perhaps matching TRBD1 (5 bases). Germline-derived CDR1 and CDR2 are SGHKS and YYEKEE (reference sequence). The CDR3 covers 13 residues. The chain's CDR3 is CASRGLLSYSYTF. Here the CDR3 DNA reads TGTGCCAGCAGGGGACTACTCTCCTATAGCTACACCTTC.

This clonotype was seen ten or more times. The rearrangement uses TRBV7-7 and TRBJ2-2; TRBD2 aligns across 8 bases. This CDR3 has 16 residues. CDR1 is SSHAT and CDR2 is FNYEAQ in the germline V gene (reference sequence). Trimming at V came to 1 base and at J to 4 bases, leaving 5 bases not matched to a gene. CDR3 amino acids: CASSLVPGGPTGELFF. As DNA, the CDR3 is TGTGCCAGCAGCTTAGTTCCGGGGGGGCCCACCGGGGAGCTGTTTTTT.

This clonotype was observed at least ten times. The V gene is TRBV7-3, the J gene TRBJ2-5; 11 bases are a match to TRBD1. The CDR3 loop spans 17 amino acids. With V trimmed by 2 bases and J by 3 bases, 8 bases remained unmatched. Germline CDR1 SGHTA, CDR2 FQGTGA. The CDR3 protein is CASSLDPAGQGEETQYF. For the CDR3, the DNA is TGTGCCAGCAGCTTAGATCCCGCGGGACAGGGGGAAGAGACCCAGTACTTC.

This clonotype was detected many times. V is TRBV7-9 and J is TRBJ2-5, with D uncertain. Trimming stripped 5 bases from V and 7 bases from J, with 11 bases between. CDR1 and CDR2 (germline): SEHNR, FQNEAQ (reference sequence). The CDR3 extends over 12 amino acids. The CDR3 region has the DNA TGTGCCAGCAGCCCCTCGCGTTGGACCCAGTACTTC. Amino acids: CASSPSRWTQYF. Full variable domain (missing parts from reference TRBV7-9 and TRBJ2-5): DTGVSQNPRHKITKRGQNVTFRCDPISEHNRLYWYRQTLGQGPEFLTYFQNEAQLEKSRLLSDRFSAERPKGSFSTLEIQRTEQGDSAMYLCASSPSRWTQYFGPGTRLLVL.

This clonotype was seen at least ten times. The gene calls are TRBV6-1 and TRBJ1-6; D gene ambiguous. The V and J ends lost 4 bases and 2 bases respectively, with 9 bases between them. In germline, CDR1 is MNHNS, CDR2 SASEGT. The CDR3 loop spans 15 amino acids. The CDR3: CASSVLGPYNSPLHF. In nucleotides, the CDR3 is TGTGCCAGCAGTGTCTTAGGCCCCTATAATTCACCCCTCCACTTT.

This clonotype has at least ten counts. The CDR3 sequence is CASTQVRGGEQFF. Here the CDR3 DNA reads TGTGCCAGCACCCAAGTCCGCGGGGGGGAGCAGTTCTTC. The V gene is TRBV6-1, the J gene TRBJ2-1; 8 bases match TRBD2. In germline, CDR1 is MNHNS, CDR2 SASEGT. The CDR3 length is 13 residues. V gave up 7 bases and J gave up 10 bases; unmatched junction bases: 9.

This clonotype came up many times. This chain uses TRBV14 with TRBJ2-1, with D perhaps TRBD2 (6 bases). V was clipped by 4 bases and J by 0 bases, with 22 bases between them. Germline V gene lookup returns CDR1 SGHDN and CDR2 FVKESK. The length of the CDR3 is 19 residues. The CDR3 nucleotides are TGTGCCAGCAGCCCCTTGGTCGGAGGGAACCCTCGCTCCTACAATGAGCAGTTCTTC. Protein: CASSPLVGGNPRSYNEQFF. Variable domain in full (rest from reference TRBV14 and TRBJ2-1): EAGVTQFPSHSVIEKGQTVTLRCDPISGHDNLYWYRRVMGKEIKFLLHFVKESKQDESGMPNNRFLAERTGGTYSTLKVQPAELEDSGVYFCASSPLVGGNPRSYNEQFFGPGTRLTVL.